This T cell receptor beta chain originates from a study of cytomegalovirus exposure and HLA in healthy donors. Whole-study results and caveats: Prior analysis indicated that the majority of TCR beta V segments exhibited productivity approximately 87% or approximately 30% of the time.

PCR employed 60 Vbeta and 13 Jbeta primers. Original data processing: Approximately 79 million unique TCR beta chains, roughly 11 million of them shared, were counted by a later analysis. Sequencing used immunoSEQ multiplex PCR; TCRdb keeps in-frame clones, though not all of them. That table is the source of V, J and clone size, and D and trimming were worked out from the DNA. The sample has about 120,000 clones, 79% seen once; the top ten hold roughly 4.3%. This clone was found a few times. No antigen is known for it. The TCR comes from a man under 40 in good health and CMV-seropositive. What was sequenced was PBMCs.

CDR3 loop: CASSPTGLGQYF. CDR3 bases: TGTGCCAGCAGTCCGACAGGGTTGGGGCAGTACTTC. This rearrangement joins TRBV5-6 to TRBJ2-7, with TRBD1 identical over 7 bases. The CDR3 is 12 residues long. The germline V gene has CDR1 SGHDT and CDR2 YYEEEE. Unmatched junction bases numbered 8, after V lost 5 bases and J lost 9 bases.